This T cell receptor beta chain is from a study of T-cell reconstitution after alpha-beta-depleted transplantation in children. This clonotype came up a few times. Germline-derived CDR1 and CDR2 are SGHAT and FQNNGV. The CDR3 spans 12 residues. The V end lost 10 bases, the J end lost 1 base, and 11 bases lay between the germline ends. Researchers prepared the TCRbeta library using unique molecular identifiers, the study reports. TCRdb recomputed calls from the PCR reads with MiXCR, one row per CDR3 protein. The sample comprises about 460,000 distinct CDR3 sequences, about an eighth of which are singletons, and about 6% rests with the top ten.

This chain joins TRBV11-2 and TRBJ2-7, with no clear D. This TCR was recovered from a human donor who donated a stem cell graft to a child with combined immunodeficiency. Here the sequenced sample was PBMCs from the stem cell graft donor, taken from the stem cell graft. The CDR3 coding sequence is TGTGCCACCAGACACTCATCCTACGAGCAGTACTTC. Residues: CATRHSSYEQYF.